What follows is one TCR beta chain and its context. This clonotype showed up just a few times. The antigen this receptor binds is unknown. One base away there is no much larger clone; base qualities are not given. The TCR beta CDR3 regions were amplified from the RNA transcripts. A first-round RT-PCR of the TCR CDR3 used the HTBI primer set with the Qiagen OneStep RT-PCR kit. Libraries were constructed in a second round of multiplex PCR, after which size selection and purification were performed. Libraries were sequenced paired-end with 100 bp reads on an Illumina HiSeq2000. On the study's bioinformatics: Raw data were processed with SOAPnuke, discarding reads with adapters, uncalled bases, mean Phred below 15, or no exact constant-primer or identifier match. High-quality paired reads were merged with COPE v1.2.5, and unique nucleotide sequences were defined as clonotypes. MiTCR v1.1 was used to align clonotypes to the IMGT TRBV, TRBD and TRBJ reference segments. Only V-J combinations with frequency above 0.0001, covering approximately 99% of repertoires, were analysed. The TCS score was defined as F50 (clonal expansion) divided by E x V (chaos), with BLOSUM62-based TCRdist calculated between CDR3 peptides within each V-J. Welch's t-statistics and random forest reduced 514 V-J features to under 15, which were used in a naive Bayes classifier (R e1071). TCRdb took the public reads, trimmed them with fastp at Q25, ran MiXCR for clone calling and kept in-frame beta chains. Rows matching on CDR3 protein sequence are summarized as one entry with the most common DNA and genes. TCRdb, not the original authors, processed these V and J calls. This sample lists over 250,000 distinct CDR3 sequences; approximately 15% were detected once. The ten largest clones take up about a third of the sample.

The CDR3 spans 15 residues, from the cysteine through the phenylalanine. Only the CDR3 portion is preserved as DNA: 45 bases, with reading frame beginning at the first base. From V the trimming removes 1 base and from J it removes 7 bases, while the gene matches leave 7 bases of the junction unaccounted for. As encoded in the germline V gene, CDR1 is SGHRS while CDR2 is YFSETQ. Ophthalmopathy patients had moderately to severely active disease, with a Clinical Activity Score of 3 or more, a NOSPECS grade of 4 or more, and a disease duration of less than 3 months. Exclusion was applied to patients with uncontrolled infections, other autoimmune diseases, pregnancy or lactation. Diagnoses relied on clinical symptoms, serum thyroxine and TRAb, thyroid ultrasound and orbital computed tomography. PBMCs were isolated from 10 ml of fresh peripheral blood by Ficoll-Paque density gradient centrifugation. Total RNA was extracted using Trizol reagent, and RNA quality was assessed on an Agilent 2100 Bioanalyzer.

The data stem from a study of T cells in Graves' hyperthyroidism and ophthalmopathy (dated by TCRdb to between 2017 and 2020). In the study overall: Peripheral blood was sampled at the time of initial diagnosis, prior to any treatment. Prospective prediction of ophthalmopathy was tested in an independent validation cohort of 18 to 20 hyperthyroidism patients and 17 patients who later progressed to ophthalmopathy. After sampling, hyperthyroidism patients received methimazole starting at 30 mg daily, and ophthalmopathy patients received high-dose intravenous methylprednisolone. For training and testing, the 110 or so patients in the discovery cohort were randomly divided in a 7:3 ratio. The study also compared thyroid tissue and blood T-cell repertoires from over 5 Graves' hyperthyroidism patients. A discovery cohort of about a hundred patients, about 40 with Graves' ophthalmopathy and more than 55 with stable Graves' hyperthyroidism, was used to find distinguishing TCR V-J signatures. The paper describes TCR Vbeta CDR3 sequencing of some 130 peripheral blood samples, made up of fewer than 50 ophthalmopathy patients, 70 to 75 hyperthyroidism patients and 17 progressor patients.

Overall study results and their limits: A model built on a 13 V-J signature distinguished ophthalmopathy from stable hyperthyroidism, reaching approximately 89% sensitivity and approximately 81% specificity in cross-validation and 80%/75% in testing. In validation, progression to ophthalmopathy was predicted by the model with 70.59% sensitivity and roughly 76% specificity, a median of around 6.5 months before onset. Most expanded thyroid clonotypes (frequency above 0.001) were also found in blood, which suggests that blood repertoires may mirror thyroid immune responses. Sample size was not statistically predetermined, and investigators were not blinded to group allocation.

Sequencing was carried out using blood. The chain was built from TRBV5-1 and TRBJ2-2; TRBD1 lines up with 7 middle nucleotides. This clonotype originated in a woman between 40 and 55 years old with Graves' ophthalmopathy. The CDR3: CASSLFRGRNGELFF. The nucleotide sequence is TGCGCCAGCAGCTTGTTTAGGGGGCGAAACGGGGAGCTGTTTTTT.